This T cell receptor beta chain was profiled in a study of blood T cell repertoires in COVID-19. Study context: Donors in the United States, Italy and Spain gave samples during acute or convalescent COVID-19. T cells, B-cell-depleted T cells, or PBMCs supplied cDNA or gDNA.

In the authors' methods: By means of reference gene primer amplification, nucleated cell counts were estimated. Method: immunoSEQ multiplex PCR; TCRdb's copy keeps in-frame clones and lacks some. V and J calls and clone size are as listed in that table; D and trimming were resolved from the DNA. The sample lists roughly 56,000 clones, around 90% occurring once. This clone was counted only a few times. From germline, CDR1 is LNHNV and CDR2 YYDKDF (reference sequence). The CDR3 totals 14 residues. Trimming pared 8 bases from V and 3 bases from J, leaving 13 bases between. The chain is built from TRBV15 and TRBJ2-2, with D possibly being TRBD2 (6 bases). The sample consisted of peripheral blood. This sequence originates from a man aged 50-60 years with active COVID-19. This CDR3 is CATRWRGDTGELFF. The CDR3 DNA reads TGTGCCACCCGTTGGCGGGGTGACACCGGGGAGCTGTTTTTT.